One sample yielded the 20 T cell receptor beta chains listed below, sequenced in a study of sequential checkpoint blockade in melanoma. Treatment reported: randomized to nivolumab then ipilimumab (arm A) or the reverse (arm B). Profiled with immunoSEQ multiplex PCR; TCRdb holds only in-frame clones, not every one. The table includes about 19,000 clones, 73% detected once. The sample consisted of CD8+ T cells sorted from blood (inferred from file names), taken from a patient given nivolumab and ipilimumab in sequence. These receptors were obtained from a human donor with melanoma.

This chain links TRBV27 with TRBJ2-1; TRBD1 matches 10 bases. The CDR3 loop spans 15 amino acids. CDR1 MNHEY and CDR2 SMNVEV come from the germline V gene (reference sequence). Germline trimming cut 3 bases from V and 2 bases from J; bases unmatched to any gene: 1. The CDR3 bases are TGTGCCAGCAGTTTGGGGACAGGGGCCTACAATGAGCAGTTCTTC. Its protein product is CASSLGTGAYNEQFF.

V is TRBV4-1 and J is TRBJ1-5; 7 nucleotides line up with TRBD1. Germline CDR1 and CDR2: MGHRA and YSYEKL. This CDR3 is built from 16 residues. J lost 3 bases, V lost 4 bases, and 9 bases had no gene match. Here the CDR3 reads CASSLQQGSNNQPQHF. The DNA of the CDR3 is TGCGCCAGCAGCCTTCAACAGGGGTCTAACAATCAGCCCCAGCATTTT.

The CDR3 DNA reads as TGTGCCAGCAGTTCGAGACCCCCAGGAAGCAATCAGCCCCAGCATTTT. This translates into CASSSRPPGSNQPQHF. This chain connects TRBV27 to TRBJ1-5; D gene uncertain. The CDR3 covers 16 residues. V was pared by 4 bases and J by 1 base, with 14 bases between. The germline V gene encodes CDR1 MNHEY and CDR2 SMNVEV (reference sequence).

A note on this clone: The same CDR3 arises from other DNA sequences in this sample as well. V and J are TRBV7-7 and TRBJ2-7; TRBD1 agrees at 9 bases. Germline loops: CDR1 SSHAT, CDR2 FNYEAQ (reference sequence). The J segment lost 4 bases and the V segment lost 3 bases, leaving 4 bases of the junction unmatched. The CDR3 is made up of 14 amino acids. The CDR3: CASSFGTGTYEQYF. CDR3 DNA sequence: TGTGCCAGCAGCTTCGGGACAGGGACGTACGAGCAGTACTTC.

The V gene is TRBV11-1, the J gene TRBJ2-7; the match to TRBD1 covers 7 bases. The CDR3 consists of 13 residues. The V and J ends lost 5 bases and 2 bases, in that order; junction bases with no gene match: 3. Germline CDR1 and CDR2: SGHAT and FQDESV (reference sequence). The CDR3 nucleotides are TGTGCCAGCAGCGGGGACAGCACCTACGAGCAGTACTTC. This gives the protein CASSGDSTYEQYF.

This clone was seen ten or more times. Its ends do not fully match the called genes, so a read error is possible. The chain joins TRBV7-2 to TRBJ2-7; tentatively, D is TRBD1 (6 bases). Germline V gives CDR1 SGHTA, CDR2 FQGNSA. The CDR3 contains 12 residues. The CDR3 sequence is CASSDGTHEQYF. The DNA for the CDR3 is TGCGCCAGCAGTGACGGGACACACGAGCAGTACTTC.

V is TRBV28 and J is TRBJ2-5; TRBD1 aligns across 7 bases. Germline CDR1 MDHEN, CDR2 SYDVKM. V dropped 3 bases and J dropped 5; count of bases not matched to a gene: 15. The CDR3 contains 17 residues. Here the CDR3 DNA reads TGTGCCAGCAGTTTCAGGGGGTCCCGACCCCTCGGTGAGACCCAGTACTTC. It translates to CASSFRGSRPLGETQYF.

The chain employs TRBV5-1 and TRBJ2-3; 15 bases line up with TRBD2. V lost 0 bases and J lost 8; bases outside the gene matches: 13. CDR3 length: 19 amino acids. Germline lookup yields CDR1 SGHRS and CDR2 YFSETQ. CDR3 coding DNA: TGCGCCAGCAGCTTGGCTCCGGGACTAGCGGGGGGTGCCCACGGTACGCAGTATTTT. Protein product: CASSLAPGLAGGAHGTQYF.

The gene calls are TRBV7-9 and TRBJ2-2; the D gene is possibly TRBD2 (6 bases). Trimming stripped 7 bases from V and 3 bases from J, with 21 bases between. This CDR3 has 17 amino acids. Germline V lookup: CDR1 SEHNR, CDR2 FQNEAQ (reference sequence). CDR3 loop: CASTPWGVSRDTGELFF. The CDR3 region has the DNA TGTGCCAGCACCCCCTGGGGGGTATCTCGGGACACCGGGGAGCTGTTTTTT.

The genes are TRBV11-3 and TRBJ2-3; 11 bases match TRBD2. Looked up from germline, CDR1 is SGHNT and CDR2 is YENEEA. The V segment lost 5 bases and the J segment 0 bases; nucleotides outside the gene matches: 4. The CDR3 contains 16 residues. Here the CDR3 DNA reads TGTGCCAGCAGCCCCCGGACTAGCGGGAGCACAGATACGCAGTATTTT. Its translation: CASSPRTSGSTDTQYF.

This chain joins TRBV5-1 and TRBJ2-5; 15 positions match TRBD2. The CDR3 sequence is 21 residues long. The V segment lost 6 bases and the J segment 2 bases; nucleotides outside the gene matches: 20. Germline CDR1 SGHRS, CDR2 YFSETQ. In nucleotides, the CDR3 is TGCGCCAGCACCCCTACGTACGGACTAGCGGGAGGGATAAGTCCGCAAGAGACCCAGTACTTC. Its translation: CASTPTYGLAGGISPQETQYF.

V gene TRBV9 combines with J gene TRBJ2-2; TRBD2 aligns across 10 bases. Per germline, CDR1 SGDLS and CDR2 YYNGEE. The CDR3 length is 17 residues. Trimming at V came to 0 bases and at J to 2 bases, leaving 4 bases not matched to a gene. CDR3 coding DNA: TGTGCCAGCAGCGTAGCGACTAGCGGGTTCAACACCGGGGAGCTGTTTTTT. Protein sequence: CASSVATSGFNTGELFF.

The gene calls are TRBV19 and TRBJ1-2, with TRBD1 matching over 9 bases. This CDR3 contains 12 residues. The germline CDR1 and CDR2 sequences are LNHDA and SQIVND (reference sequence). V lost 9 bases, J lost 7 bases, and 6 bases stayed unmatched. This CDR3 is CASTGTGIGYTF. CDR3 nucleotides: TGTGCCAGCACTGGGACAGGGATTGGCTACACCTTC.

As DNA, the CDR3 is TGCGCCAGCAGCCAAGATAGGGGCAACACCTATGGCTACACCTTC. It specifies CASSQDRGNTYGYTF. The V gene is TRBV4-1, the J gene TRBJ1-2; D possibly corresponds to TRBD1 (5 bases). The CDR3 consists of 15 residues. CDR1 and CDR2 (germline): MGHRA, YSYEKL. V lost 0 bases and J 4 bases, leaving 12 bases between the germline ends.

This clone was detected only once. This chain connects TRBV6-5 to TRBJ1-1; D gene uncertain. The CDR3 extends over 14 amino acids. V dropped 2 bases and J dropped 0 bases, with 7 bases sitting between them. Germline CDR1 reads MNHEY; CDR2 reads SVGAGI. CDR3 region: CASSYQALNTEAFF. In nucleotides, the CDR3 is TGTGCCAGCAGTTACCAGGCGCTGAACACTGAAGCTTTCTTT.

The chain recombines TRBV7-9 with TRBJ2-7, with no clear D. The V end lost 1 base, the J end lost 5 bases, and 15 bases lay between the germline ends. Germline CDR1 SEHNR, CDR2 FQNEAQ (reference sequence). The CDR3 has 15 amino acids. The CDR3 DNA sequence: TGTGCCAGCAGCTTAGTGATTGGGCCGTTCCACGAGCAGTACTTC. It translates to CASSLVIGPFHEQYF.

About this clone itself: The same CDR3 arises from other DNA sequences in this sample as well. V is TRBV6-1 and J is TRBJ1-4, with TRBD1 identical over 10 bases. The CDR3 length is 16 residues. From germline, CDR1 is MNHNS and CDR2 SASEGT. Trimming cost V 2 bases and J 5 bases; bases outside gene matches: 5. The DNA of the CDR3 is TGTGCCAGCAGTGAAAAGGGGGGACAGGGGAATGAAAAACTGTTTTTT. This translates into CASSEKGGQGNEKLFF.

This CDR3 reads CASSEYTGESNYGYTF. In nucleotides, the CDR3 is TGTGCCAGCAGTGAATATACCGGGGAATCTAACTATGGCTACACCTTC. The chain has TRBV25-1 and TRBJ1-2, with D unresolved. V was shortened by 0 bases and J by 0 bases, with 11 bases between the two germline ends. CDR1 MGHDK and CDR2 SYGVNS come from the germline V gene. The CDR3 sequence is 16 residues long.

This chain connects TRBV2 to TRBJ1-4; D gene unclear. The V gene's germline CDR1 is SNHLY and CDR2 FYNNEI. The V end was cut by 7 bases, the J end by 6 bases, with 12 bases between. The CDR3 sequence is 13 residues long. DNA of the CDR3: TGTGCCAGCATGAAGCTTTTGGATGAAAAACTGTTTTTT. Translation gives CASMKLLDEKLFF.

The V gene is TRBV2, the J gene TRBJ2-7; 7 positions match TRBD1. The germline CDR1 and CDR2 sequences are SNHLY and FYNNEI. The CDR3 extends over 14 amino acids. Trimming took 3 bases from V and 6 from J; bases not matched to a gene: 8. Here the CDR3 DNA reads TGTGCCAGCAGTGAGACAGGGAAGATCGCCGAGCAGTACTTC. This codes for CASSETGKIAEQYF.